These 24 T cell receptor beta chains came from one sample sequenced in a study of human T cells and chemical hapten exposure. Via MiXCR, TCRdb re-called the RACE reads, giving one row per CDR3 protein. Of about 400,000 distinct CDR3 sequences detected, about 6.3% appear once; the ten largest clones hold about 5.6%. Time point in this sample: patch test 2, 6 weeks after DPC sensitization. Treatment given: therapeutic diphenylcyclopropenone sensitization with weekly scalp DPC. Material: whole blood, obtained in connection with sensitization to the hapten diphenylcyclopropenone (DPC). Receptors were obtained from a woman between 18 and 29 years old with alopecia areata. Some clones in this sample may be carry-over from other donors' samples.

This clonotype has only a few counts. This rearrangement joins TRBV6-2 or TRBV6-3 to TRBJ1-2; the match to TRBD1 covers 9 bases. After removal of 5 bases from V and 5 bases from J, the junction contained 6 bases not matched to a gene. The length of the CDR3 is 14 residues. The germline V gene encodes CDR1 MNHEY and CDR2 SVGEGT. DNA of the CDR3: TGTGCCAGCAGTAACGCGGACAGGGGTTATGGCTACACCTTC. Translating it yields CASSNADRGYGYTF.

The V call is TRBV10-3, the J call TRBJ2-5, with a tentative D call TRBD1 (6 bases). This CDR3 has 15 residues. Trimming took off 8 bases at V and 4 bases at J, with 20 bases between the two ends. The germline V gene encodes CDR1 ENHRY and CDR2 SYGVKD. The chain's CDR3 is CAIGLGTLGRETQYF. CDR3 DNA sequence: TGTGCCATCGGTCTCGGGACACTGGGGCGAGAGACCCAGTACTTC.

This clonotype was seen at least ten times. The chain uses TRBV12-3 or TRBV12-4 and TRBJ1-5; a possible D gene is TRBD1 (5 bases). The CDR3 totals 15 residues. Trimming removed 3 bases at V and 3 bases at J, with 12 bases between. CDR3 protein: CASSLGGGFNQPQHF. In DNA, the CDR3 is TGTGCCAGCAGTTTGGGGGGGGGATTCAATCAGCCCCAGCATTTT.

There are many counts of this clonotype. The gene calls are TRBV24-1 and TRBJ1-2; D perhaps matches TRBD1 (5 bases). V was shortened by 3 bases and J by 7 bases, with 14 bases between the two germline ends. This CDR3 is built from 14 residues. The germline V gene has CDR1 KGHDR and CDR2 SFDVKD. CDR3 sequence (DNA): TGTGCCACCAGTGATCGCTTTGACAGTAGTGGCTACACCTTC. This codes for CATSDRFDSSGYTF.

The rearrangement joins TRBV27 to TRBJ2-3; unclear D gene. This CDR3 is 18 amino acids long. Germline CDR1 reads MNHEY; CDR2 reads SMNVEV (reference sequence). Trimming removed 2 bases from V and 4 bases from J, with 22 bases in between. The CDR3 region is CASSLLYFGDRISDTQYF. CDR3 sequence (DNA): TGTGCCAGCAGTTTACTATATTTCGGAGACCGCATTTCAGATACGCAGTATTTT.

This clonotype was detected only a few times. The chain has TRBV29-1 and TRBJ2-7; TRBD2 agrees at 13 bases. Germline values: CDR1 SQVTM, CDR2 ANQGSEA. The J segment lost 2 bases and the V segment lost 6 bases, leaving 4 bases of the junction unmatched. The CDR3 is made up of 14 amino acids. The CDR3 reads CSVLTSGGAYEQYF. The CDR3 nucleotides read TGCAGCGTCCTCACTAGCGGGGGGGCCTACGAGCAGTACTTC.

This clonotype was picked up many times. The CDR3 DNA sequence: TGTGCCAGCAGTTACCAGGGACGCAATCAGCCCCAGCATTTT. This gives the protein CASSYQGRNQPQHF. The chain recombines TRBV7-2 with TRBJ1-5; D might be TRBD1 (5 bases). With 6 bases removed from V and 2 bases from J, the gap between germline ends came to 11 bases. CDR3 length equals 14 residues. Looked up from germline, CDR1 is SGHTA and CDR2 is FQGNSA.

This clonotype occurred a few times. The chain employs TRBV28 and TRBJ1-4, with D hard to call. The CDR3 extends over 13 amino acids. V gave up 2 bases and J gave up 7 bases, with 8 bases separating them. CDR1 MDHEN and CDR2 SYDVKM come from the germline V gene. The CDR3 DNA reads TGTGCCAGCAGTTTAAGTCCTCGTGAAAAACTGTTTTTT. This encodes CASSLSPREKLFF.

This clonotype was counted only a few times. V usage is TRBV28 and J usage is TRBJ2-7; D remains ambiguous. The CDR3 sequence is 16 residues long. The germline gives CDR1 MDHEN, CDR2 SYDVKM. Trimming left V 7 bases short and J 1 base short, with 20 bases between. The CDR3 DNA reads TGTGCCAGCAACCCCGCCCAAGGAGTAGGGTCCTACGAGCAGTACTTC. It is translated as CASNPAQGVGSYEQYF.

The CDR3 nucleotides are TGCGCCAGCAGCTTGGATAGCGGGGCCTACGCCGCAGATACGCAGTATTTT. Its protein is CASSLDSGAYAADTQYF. The chain combines TRBV5-1 with TRBJ2-3; 8 bases are a match to TRBD2. This CDR3 is 17 amino acids long. CDR1 SGHRS and CDR2 YFSETQ come from the germline V gene. V shed 0 bases and J 4 bases; nucleotides not matched to a gene: 10.

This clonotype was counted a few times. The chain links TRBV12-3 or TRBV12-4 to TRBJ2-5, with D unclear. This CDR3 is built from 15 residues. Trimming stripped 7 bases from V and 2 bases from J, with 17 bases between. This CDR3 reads CASTPGVTIQETQYF. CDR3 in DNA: TGTGCCAGCACCCCCGGAGTCACAATTCAAGAGACCCAGTACTTC.

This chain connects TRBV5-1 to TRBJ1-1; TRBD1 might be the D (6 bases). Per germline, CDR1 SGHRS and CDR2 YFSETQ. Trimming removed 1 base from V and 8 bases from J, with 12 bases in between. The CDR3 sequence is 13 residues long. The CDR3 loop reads CASSLIIQGEAFF. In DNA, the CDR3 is TGCGCCAGCAGCTTGATAATCCAGGGGGAAGCTTTCTTT.

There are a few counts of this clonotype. The CDR3 sequence: CASSSPGRSNYGYTF. The CDR3, as DNA: TGTGCCAGCAGCTCCCCGGGACGGAGTAACTATGGCTACACCTTC. The V gene is TRBV7-8, the J gene TRBJ1-2; perhaps TRBD1 as D (5 bases). Trimming pared 4 bases from V and 1 base from J, leaving 13 bases between. The germline CDR1 and CDR2 sequences are SGHVS and FQNEAQ. The CDR3 contains 15 residues.

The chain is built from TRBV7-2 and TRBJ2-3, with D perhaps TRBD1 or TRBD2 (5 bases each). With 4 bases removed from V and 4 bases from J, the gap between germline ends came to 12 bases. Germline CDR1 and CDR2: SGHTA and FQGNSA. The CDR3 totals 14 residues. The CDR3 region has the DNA TGTGCCAGCAGCTCACAGAGGGGTGCAGATACGCAGTATTTT. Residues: CASSSQRGADTQYF.

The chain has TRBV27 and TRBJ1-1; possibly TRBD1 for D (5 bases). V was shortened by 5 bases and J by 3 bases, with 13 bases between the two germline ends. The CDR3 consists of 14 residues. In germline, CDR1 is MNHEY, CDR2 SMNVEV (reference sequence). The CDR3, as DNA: TGTGCCAGCAGTGCTTCGACAGCGTACACTGAAGCTTTCTTT. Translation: CASSASTAYTEAFF.

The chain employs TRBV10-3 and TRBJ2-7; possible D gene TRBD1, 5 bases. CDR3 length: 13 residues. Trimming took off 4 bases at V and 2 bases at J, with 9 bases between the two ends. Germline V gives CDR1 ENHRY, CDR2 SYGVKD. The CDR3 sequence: CAISAGRAYEQYF. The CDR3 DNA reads TGTGCCATCAGTGCAGGCAGGGCCTACGAGCAGTACTTC.

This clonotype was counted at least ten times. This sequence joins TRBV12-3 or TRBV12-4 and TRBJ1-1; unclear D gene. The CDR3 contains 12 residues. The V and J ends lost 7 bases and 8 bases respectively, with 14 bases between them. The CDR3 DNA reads TGTGCCAGCACCCAGGCCAGATACGAAGCTTTCTTT. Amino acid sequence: CASTQARYEAFF.

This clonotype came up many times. CDR3 in amino acids: CASSYSRGLAYGYTF. Here the CDR3 DNA reads TGTGCCAGCAGTTACTCGAGGGGATTGGCCTATGGCTACACCTTC. The chain combines TRBV6-5 with TRBJ1-2; D perhaps matches TRBD1 (5 bases). Trimming took 0 bases from V and 4 from J, leaving 12 bases between them. Germline V gene data show CDR1 as MNHEY and CDR2 as SVGAGI. CDR3 length: 15 residues.

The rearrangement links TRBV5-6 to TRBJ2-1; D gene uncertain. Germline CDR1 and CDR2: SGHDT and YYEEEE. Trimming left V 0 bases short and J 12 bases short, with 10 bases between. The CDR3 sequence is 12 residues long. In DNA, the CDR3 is TGTGCCAGCAGCTTGGTCCCCAATTGGCAGTTCTTC. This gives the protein CASSLVPNWQFF.

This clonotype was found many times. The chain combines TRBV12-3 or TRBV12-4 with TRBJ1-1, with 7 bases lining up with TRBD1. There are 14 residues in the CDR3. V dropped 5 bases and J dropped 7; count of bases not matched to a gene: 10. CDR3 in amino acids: CASSLLGGRGEAFF. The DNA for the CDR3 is TGTGCCAGCAGTCTTTTAGGGGGCAGGGGTGAAGCTTTCTTT.

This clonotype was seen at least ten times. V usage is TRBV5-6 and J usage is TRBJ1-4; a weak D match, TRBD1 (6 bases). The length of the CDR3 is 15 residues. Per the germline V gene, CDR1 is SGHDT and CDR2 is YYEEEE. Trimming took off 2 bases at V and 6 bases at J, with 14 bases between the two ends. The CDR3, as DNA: TGTGCCAGCAGCTTAATTGTCAGGGGTCATGAAAAACTGTTTTTT. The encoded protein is CASSLIVRGHEKLFF. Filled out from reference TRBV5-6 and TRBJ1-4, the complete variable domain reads DAGVTQSPTHLIKTRGQQVTLRCSPKSGHDTVSWYQQALGQGPQFIFQYYEEEERQRGNFPDRFSGHQFPNYSSELNVNALLLGDSALYLCASSLIVRGHEKLFFGSGTQLSVL.

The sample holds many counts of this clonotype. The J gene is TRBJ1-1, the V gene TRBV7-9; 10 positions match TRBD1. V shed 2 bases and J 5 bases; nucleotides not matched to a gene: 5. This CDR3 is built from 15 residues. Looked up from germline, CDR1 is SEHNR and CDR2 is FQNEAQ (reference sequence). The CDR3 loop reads CASSLLPGQGTEAFF. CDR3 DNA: TGTGCCAGCAGCTTACTACCGGGACAGGGGACTGAAGCTTTCTTT.

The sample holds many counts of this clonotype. The CDR3 coding sequence is TGTGCCAGCAGTCGACAGGGGGCTAACTATGGCTACACCTTC. This encodes CASSRQGANYGYTF. The chain has TRBV12-3 or TRBV12-4 and TRBJ1-2, with 9 bases identical to TRBD1. CDR3 length: 14 residues. With V trimmed by 5 bases and J by 0 bases, 1 base remained unmatched.

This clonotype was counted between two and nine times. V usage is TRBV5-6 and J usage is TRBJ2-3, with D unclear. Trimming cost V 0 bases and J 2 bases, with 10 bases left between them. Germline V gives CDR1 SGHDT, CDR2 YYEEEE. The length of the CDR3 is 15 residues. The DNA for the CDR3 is TGTGCCAGCAGCTTGGAAACAGCCTACACAGATACGCAGTATTTT. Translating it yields CASSLETAYTDTQYF.